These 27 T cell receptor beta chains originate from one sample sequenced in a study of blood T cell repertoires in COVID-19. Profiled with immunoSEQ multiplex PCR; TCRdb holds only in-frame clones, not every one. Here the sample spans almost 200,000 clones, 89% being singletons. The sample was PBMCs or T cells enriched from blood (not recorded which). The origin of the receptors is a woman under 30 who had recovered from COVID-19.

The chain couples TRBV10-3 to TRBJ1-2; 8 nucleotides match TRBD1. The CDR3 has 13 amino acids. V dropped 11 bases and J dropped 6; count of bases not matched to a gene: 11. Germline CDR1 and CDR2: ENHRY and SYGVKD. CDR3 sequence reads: CASQGPGGHGYTF. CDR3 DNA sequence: TGTGCCTCACAAGGCCCAGGGGGCCATGGCTACACCTTC.

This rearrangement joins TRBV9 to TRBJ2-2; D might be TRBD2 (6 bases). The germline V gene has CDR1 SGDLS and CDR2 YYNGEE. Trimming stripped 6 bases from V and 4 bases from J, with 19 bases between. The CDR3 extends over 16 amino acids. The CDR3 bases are TGTGCCAGCACCAGCTCCGGGACCGGGGGCACCGGGGAGCTGTTTTTT. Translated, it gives CASTSSGTGGTGELFF.

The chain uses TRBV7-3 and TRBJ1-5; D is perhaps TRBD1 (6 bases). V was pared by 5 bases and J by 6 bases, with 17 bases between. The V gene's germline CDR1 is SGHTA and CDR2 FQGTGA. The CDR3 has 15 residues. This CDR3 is CASSEGTSAGQPQHF. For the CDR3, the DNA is TGTGCCAGCAGCGAAGGGACATCGGCGGGTCAGCCCCAGCATTTT.

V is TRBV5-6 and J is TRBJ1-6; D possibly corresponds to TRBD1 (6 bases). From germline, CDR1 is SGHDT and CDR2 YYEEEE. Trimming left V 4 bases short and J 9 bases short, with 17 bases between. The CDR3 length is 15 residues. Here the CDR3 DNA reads TGTGCCAGCAGCAAAACCGGGACATGGTCTTCACCCCTCCACTTT. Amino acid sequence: CASSKTGTWSSPLHF. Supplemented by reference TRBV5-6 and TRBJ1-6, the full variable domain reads DAGVTQSPTHLIKTRGQQVTLRCSPKSGHDTVSWYQQALGQGPQFIFQYYEEEERQRGNFPDRFSGHQFPNYSSELNVNALLLGDSALYLCASSKTGTWSSPLHFGNGTRLTVT.

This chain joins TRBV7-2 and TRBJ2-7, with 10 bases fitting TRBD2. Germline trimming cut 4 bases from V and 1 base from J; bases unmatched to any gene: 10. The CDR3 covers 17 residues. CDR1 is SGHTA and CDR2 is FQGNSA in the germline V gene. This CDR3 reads CASSSRGVAGGSYEQYF. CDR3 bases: TGTGCCAGCAGCTCCCGCGGGGTAGCGGGGGGATCCTACGAGCAGTACTTC.

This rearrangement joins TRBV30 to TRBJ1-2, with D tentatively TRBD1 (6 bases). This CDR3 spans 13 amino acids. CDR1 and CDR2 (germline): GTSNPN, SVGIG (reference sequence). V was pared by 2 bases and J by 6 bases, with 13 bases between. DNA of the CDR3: TGTGCCTGGAGTACGGGGCCAGGGGATGGCTACACCTTC. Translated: CAWSTGPGDGYTF.

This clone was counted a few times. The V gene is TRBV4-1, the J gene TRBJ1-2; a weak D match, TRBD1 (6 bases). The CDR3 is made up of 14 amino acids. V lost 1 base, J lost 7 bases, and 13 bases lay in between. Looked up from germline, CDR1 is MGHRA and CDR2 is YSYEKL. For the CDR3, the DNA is TGCGCCAGCAGCCAAGGGGAGGGGGGCTCTGGCTACACCTTC. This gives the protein CASSQGEGGSGYTF.

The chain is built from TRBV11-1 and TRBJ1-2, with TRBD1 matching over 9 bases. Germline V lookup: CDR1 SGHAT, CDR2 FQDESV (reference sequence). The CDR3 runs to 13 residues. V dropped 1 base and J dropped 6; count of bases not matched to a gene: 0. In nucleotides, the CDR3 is TGTGCCAGCAGCTTAGACAGGGGGCATGGCTACACCTTC. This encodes CASSLDRGHGYTF.

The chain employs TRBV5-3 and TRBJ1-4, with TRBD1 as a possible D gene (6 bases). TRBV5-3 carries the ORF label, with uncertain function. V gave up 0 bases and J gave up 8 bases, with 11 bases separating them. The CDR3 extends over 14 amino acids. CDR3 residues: CARSLEKGVEKLFF. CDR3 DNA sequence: TGTGCCAGAAGCTTGGAGAAGGGGGTAGAAAAACTGTTTTTT.

The CDR3 here is CASSPLAGGPGWETQYF. The DNA of the CDR3 is TGTGCCAGCAGCCCACTAGCGGGGGGGCCGGGATGGGAGACCCAGTACTTC. This chain uses TRBV3-1 (or the pseudogene TRBV3-2) with TRBJ2-5, with 13 bases lining up with TRBD2. The germline V gene encodes CDR1 LGHDT and CDR2 YNNKEL (reference sequence). The V segment lost 4 bases and the J segment 5 bases; nucleotides outside the gene matches: 10. The CDR3 consists of 17 residues.

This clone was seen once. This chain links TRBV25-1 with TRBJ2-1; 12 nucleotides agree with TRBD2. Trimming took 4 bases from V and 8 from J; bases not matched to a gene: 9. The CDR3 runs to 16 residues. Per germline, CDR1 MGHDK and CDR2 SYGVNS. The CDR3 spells CASSVRTSGAFYEQFF. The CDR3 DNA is TGTGCCAGCAGTGTCCGGACTAGCGGGGCATTCTATGAGCAGTTCTTC.

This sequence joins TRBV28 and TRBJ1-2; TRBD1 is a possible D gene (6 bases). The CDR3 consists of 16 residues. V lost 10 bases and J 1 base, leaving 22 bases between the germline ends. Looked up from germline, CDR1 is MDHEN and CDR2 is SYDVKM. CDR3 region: CAIKDGTNAFNYGYTF. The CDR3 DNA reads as TGTGCCATCAAGGACGGGACAAATGCGTTTAACTATGGCTACACCTTC.

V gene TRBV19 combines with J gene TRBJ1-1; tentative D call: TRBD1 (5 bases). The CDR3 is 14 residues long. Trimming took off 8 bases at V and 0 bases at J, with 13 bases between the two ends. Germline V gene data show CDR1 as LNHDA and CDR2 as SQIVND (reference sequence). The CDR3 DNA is TGTGCCAGTTGGGCAGGGTCCATGAACACTGAAGCTTTCTTT. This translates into CASWAGSMNTEAFF.

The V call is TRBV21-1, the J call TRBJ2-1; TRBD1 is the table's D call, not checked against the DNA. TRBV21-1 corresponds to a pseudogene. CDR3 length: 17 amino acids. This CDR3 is CASSTEPGQGASDEQFF. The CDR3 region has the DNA TGTGCCAGCAGCACCGAACCGGGACAGGGGGCGAGCGATGAGCAGTTCTTC.

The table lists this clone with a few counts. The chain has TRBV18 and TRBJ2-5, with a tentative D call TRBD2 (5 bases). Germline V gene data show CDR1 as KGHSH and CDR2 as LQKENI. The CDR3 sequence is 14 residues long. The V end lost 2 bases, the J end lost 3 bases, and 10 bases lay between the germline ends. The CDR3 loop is CASSPTQREETQYF. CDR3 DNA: TGTGCCAGCTCACCAACTCAGAGGGAAGAGACCCAGTACTTC.

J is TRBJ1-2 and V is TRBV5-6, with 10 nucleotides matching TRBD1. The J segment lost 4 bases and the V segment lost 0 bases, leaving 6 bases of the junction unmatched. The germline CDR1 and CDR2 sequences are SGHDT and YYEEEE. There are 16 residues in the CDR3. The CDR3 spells CASSLEIDRGPYGYTF. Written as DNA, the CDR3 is TGTGCCAGCAGCTTGGAGATCGACAGGGGGCCCTATGGCTACACCTTC.

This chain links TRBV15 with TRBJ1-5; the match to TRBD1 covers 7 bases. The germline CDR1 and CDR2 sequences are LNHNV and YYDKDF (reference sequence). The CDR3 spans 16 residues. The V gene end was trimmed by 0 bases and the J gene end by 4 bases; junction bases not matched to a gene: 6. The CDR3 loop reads CATSRDKSGGNQPQHF. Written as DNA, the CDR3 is TGTGCCACCAGCAGAGATAAGTCAGGGGGAAATCAGCCCCAGCATTTT.

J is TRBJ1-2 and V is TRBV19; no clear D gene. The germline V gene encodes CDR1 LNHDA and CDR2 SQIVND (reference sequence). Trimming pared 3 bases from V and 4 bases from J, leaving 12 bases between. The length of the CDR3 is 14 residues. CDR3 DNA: TGTGCCAGTAGTATTCCGGGAGCCCCCTATGGCTACACCTTC. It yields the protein CASSIPGAPYGYTF.

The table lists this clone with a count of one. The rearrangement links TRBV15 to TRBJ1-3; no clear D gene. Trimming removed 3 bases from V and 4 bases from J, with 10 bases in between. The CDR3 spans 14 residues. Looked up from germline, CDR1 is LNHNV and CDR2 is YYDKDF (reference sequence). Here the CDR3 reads CATSSPTGGNTIYF. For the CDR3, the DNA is TGTGCCACCAGCAGCCCGACGGGGGGAAACACCATATATTTT.

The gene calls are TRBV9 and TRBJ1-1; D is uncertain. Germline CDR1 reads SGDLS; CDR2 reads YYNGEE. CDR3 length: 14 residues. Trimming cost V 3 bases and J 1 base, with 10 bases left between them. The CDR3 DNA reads TGTGCCAGCAGCGCAAGTGTTAGGAACACTGAAGCTTTCTTT. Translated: CASSASVRNTEAFF.

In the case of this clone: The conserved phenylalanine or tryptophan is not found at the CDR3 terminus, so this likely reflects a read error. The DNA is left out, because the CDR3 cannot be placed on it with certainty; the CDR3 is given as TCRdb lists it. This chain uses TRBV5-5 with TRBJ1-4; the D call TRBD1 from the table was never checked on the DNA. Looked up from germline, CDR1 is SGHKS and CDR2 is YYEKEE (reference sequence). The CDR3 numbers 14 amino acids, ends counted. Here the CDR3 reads CASSGERQGGYSGE.

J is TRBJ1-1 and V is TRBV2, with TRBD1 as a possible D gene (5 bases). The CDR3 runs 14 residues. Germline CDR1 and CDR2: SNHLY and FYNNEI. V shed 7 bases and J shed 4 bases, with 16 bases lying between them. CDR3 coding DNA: TGTGCCAGCACGGGGGAAAGGGTCGGCACTGAAGCTTTCTTT. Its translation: CASTGERVGTEAFF.

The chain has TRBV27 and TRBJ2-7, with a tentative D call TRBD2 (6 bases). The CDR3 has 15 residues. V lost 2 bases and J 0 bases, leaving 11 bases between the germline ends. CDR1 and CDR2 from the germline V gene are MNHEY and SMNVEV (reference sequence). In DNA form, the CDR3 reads TGTGCCAGCAGTTTAGGGGCGGGGAGCTCCTACGAGCAGTACTTC. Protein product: CASSLGAGSSYEQYF.

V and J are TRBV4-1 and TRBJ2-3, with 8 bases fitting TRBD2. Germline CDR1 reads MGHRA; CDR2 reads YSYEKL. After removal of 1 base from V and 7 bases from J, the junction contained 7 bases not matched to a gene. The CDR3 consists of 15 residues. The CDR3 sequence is CASSQGVVAGNTQYF. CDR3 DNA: TGCGCCAGCAGCCAAGGGGTGGTAGCGGGGAATACGCAGTATTTT.

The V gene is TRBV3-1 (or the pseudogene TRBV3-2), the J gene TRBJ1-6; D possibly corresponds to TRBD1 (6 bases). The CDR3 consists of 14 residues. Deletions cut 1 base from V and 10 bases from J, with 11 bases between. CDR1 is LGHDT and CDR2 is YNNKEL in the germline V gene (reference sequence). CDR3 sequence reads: CASSQAGGGSPLHF. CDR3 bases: TGTGCCAGCAGCCAAGCTGGGGGCGGGTCACCCCTCCACTTT.

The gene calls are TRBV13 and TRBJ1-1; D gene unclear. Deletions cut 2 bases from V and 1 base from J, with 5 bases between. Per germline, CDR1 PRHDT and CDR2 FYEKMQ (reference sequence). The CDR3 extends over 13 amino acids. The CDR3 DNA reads TGTGCCAGCAGCTTATCAGAGAACACTGAAGCTTTCTTT. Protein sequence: CASSLSENTEAFF.

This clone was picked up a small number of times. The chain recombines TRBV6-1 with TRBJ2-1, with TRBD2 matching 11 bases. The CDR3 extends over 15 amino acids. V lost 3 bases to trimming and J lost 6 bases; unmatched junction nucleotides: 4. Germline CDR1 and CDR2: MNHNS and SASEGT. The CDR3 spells CASSEVAGGVNEQFF. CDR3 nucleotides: TGTGCCAGCAGTGAGGTAGCGGGGGGGGTCAATGAGCAGTTCTTC.